This T cell receptor (beta chain) was retrieved from a study of response to subunit inactivated influenza vaccine. General observations from the study: That few new T cells are recruited by each seasonal influenza vaccination was the authors' suggestion.

TCRdb ran MiXCR on the RT-PCR reads and lists one entry per CDR3 protein. Of just over 300,000 distinct CDR3 sequences listed, 20% to 25% are singletons. With regard to this clonotype: Its antigen is undetermined.

This TCR came from a man aged 50 to 69 who received an inactivated influenza vaccine. The sample consisted of PBMCs from blood, taken roughly 20 months after vaccination.

CDR3 residues: CASRQTQDRVRDNEQFF. As DNA, the CDR3 is TGTGCCAGCAGACAAACTCAAGACAGGGTCCGTGACAATGAGCAGTTCTTC. This rearrangement joins TRBV3-1 to TRBJ2-1, with 7 bases aligning to TRBD1. The germline V gene encodes CDR1 LGHDT and CDR2 YNNKEL (reference sequence). The CDR3 contains 17 residues. V was pared by 6 bases and J by 5 bases, with 16 bases of the junction left unmatched.